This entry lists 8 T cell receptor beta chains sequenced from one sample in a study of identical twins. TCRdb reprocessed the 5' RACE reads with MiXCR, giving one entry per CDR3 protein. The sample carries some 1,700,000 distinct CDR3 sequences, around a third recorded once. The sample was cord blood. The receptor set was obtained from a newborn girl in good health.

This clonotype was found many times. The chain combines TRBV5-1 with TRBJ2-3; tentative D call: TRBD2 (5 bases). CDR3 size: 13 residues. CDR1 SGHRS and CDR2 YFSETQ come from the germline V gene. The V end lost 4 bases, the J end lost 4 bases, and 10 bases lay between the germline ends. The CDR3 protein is CASSGGSADTQYF. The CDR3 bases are TGCGCCAGCAGCGGCGGGTCGGCAGATACGCAGTATTTT.

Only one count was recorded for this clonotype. The CDR3 reads CASNTGTDYGYTF. The CDR3 DNA is TGTGCCAGTAACACCGGGACAGACTATGGCTACACCTTC. This chain connects TRBV19 to TRBJ1-2, with 7 positions matching TRBD1. The germline gives CDR1 LNHDA, CDR2 SQIVND (reference sequence). V dropped 7 bases and J dropped 3; count of bases not matched to a gene: 5. The length of the CDR3 is 13 residues.

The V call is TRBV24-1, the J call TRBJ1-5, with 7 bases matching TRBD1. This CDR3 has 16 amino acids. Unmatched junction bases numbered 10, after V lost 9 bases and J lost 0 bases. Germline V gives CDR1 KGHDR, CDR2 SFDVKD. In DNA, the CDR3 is TGTGCCACCTTGGGGGGACAGCAGTATAGCAATCAGCCCCAGCATTTT. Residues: CATLGGQQYSNQPQHF.

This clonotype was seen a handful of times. This CDR3 is CATTGEIAEDEQYF. The CDR3 DNA reads TGTGCCACCACAGGGGAAATTGCGGAGGACGAGCAGTACTTC. This chain joins TRBV27 and TRBJ2-7; TRBD1 matches 7 bases. Germline values: CDR1 MNHEY, CDR2 SMNVEV (reference sequence). The CDR3 extends over 14 amino acids. V was pared by 10 bases and J by 5 bases, with 14 bases of the junction left unmatched.

The CDR3 DNA is TGTGCCAGCAGCCGATTCACCATTTTGAACACTGAAGCTTTCTTT. Its protein is CASSRFTILNTEAFF. The V gene is TRBV12-3 or TRBV12-4, the J gene TRBJ1-1; D remains ambiguous. Trimming cost V 6 bases and J 0 bases, with 14 bases left between them. The CDR3 runs to 15 residues.

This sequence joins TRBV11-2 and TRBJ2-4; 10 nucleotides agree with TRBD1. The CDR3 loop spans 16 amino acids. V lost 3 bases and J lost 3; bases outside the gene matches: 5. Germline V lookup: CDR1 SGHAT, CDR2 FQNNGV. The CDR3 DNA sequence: TGTGCCAGCAGCTTTGGGACAGGGGCGATCAAAAACATTCAGTACTTC. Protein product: CASSFGTGAIKNIQYF.

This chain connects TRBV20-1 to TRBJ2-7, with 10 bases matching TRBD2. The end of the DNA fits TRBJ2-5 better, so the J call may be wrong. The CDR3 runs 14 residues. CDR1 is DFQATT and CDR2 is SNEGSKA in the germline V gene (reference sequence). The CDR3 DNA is TGCAGTGCTAGAGGGTCTAGCGGGAGTGAGACCCAGTACTTC. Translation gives CSARGSSGSETQYF.

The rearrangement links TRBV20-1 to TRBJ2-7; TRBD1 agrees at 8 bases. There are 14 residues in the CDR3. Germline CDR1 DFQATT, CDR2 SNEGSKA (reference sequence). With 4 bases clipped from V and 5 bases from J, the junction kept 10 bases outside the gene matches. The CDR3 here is CSAIRVQGANEQYF. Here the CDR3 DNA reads TGCAGTGCTATCCGAGTCCAGGGGGCAAACGAGCAGTACTTC.